Listed below are T cell receptor beta chains from one sample, sequenced in a study of CD4+ T cells in melanoma. The data were produced by immunoSEQ multiplex PCR, yet TCRdb's version contains in-frame clones alone and is incomplete. The repertoire holds about 5,000 clones, with around two thirds as singletons. The sequenced sample was cells from a culture (not recorded whether cultured in vitro). Source of these receptors: a human donor with melanoma. CDR3s leave out the opening cysteine and the closing phenylalanine or tryptophan. The order of the fields is V gene, clone size, CDR3 protein. Clone size, where shown, is once, few, many, or a class for clones that have expanded.

TRBV30,NA,AWSVPGQGAGGYT
TRBV5-1,few,ASSLRTGVEQY
TRBV21-1,NA,ASSKDRRGYNSPLH
TRBV11-1,NA,ASSTGLGGVETQY
TRBV7-3,few,ASSFPAGELF
TRBV27,NA,ASSLGRVNEQF
TRBV28,NA,ASSSDRETYEQY
TRBV28,NA,ASSSPRGRNEKLF
TRBV6-5,NA,ASSESGANEQF
TRBV7-9,medium-sized,ASSPTSGGGAPEQY
TRBV6-1,NA,ASSEFTRTNNEQF
TRBV5-6,NA,ASSLPNPDEPYEQY
TRBV30,NA,AWTHSDRASNQPQH
TRBV24-1,NA,ATSDKELAGVSDTQY
TRBV12-3/TRBV12-4,NA,ASSPGSYNEQF
TRBV29-1,NA,SVGSLNYGYT
TRBV21-1,NA,ASSETSGTGNNYGYT
TRBV19,NA,ASHAGTGGFTGELF
TRBV7-2,NA,ASSLQGGNQPQH
TRBV11-2,NA,ASSLLSRDSTGELF
TRBV9,NA,ASSEPRAGSSYNEQF
TRBV6-5,once,ASSLQGTTGELF
TRBV28,NA,ASSFAGELYEQY
TRBV9,once,ASSVGDTVNSPLH
TRBV7-2,NA,ASSSDLLAGVTDTQY
TRBV19,medium-sized,ASRSRPKGGSYNEQF
TRBV18,NA,ASSPDRNQPQH
TRBV6-5,NA,ASSYSGGNTGTQY
TRBV28,NA,ASSSSQRGYNEQF
TRBV3-1/TRBV3-2,few,ASSQGWTGDNYGYT
TRBV5-1,NA,ASSLDGTDTQY
TRBV7-3,NA,ASSANPRGGLNEQF
TRBV11-1,few,ASSLDVGLSYEQY
TRBV5-4,medium-sized,ASSSNRGLNEKLF
TRBV7-2,NA,ASSPGTARWSNEQY
TRBV2,few,ASSDWVQGAGEQY
TRBV2,hyperexpanded,ASSSGTDTQY
TRBV14,NA,ASSQEMWGDPYYGYT
TRBV10-3,NA,AIRGGTVEGEQY
TRBV6-5,once,ASSYGSGGGYEQF
TRBV5-6,NA,ASSLGVEEKLF
TRBV19,NA,ASSMGSSGANVLT
TRBV24-1,large,ATSGFGTGGWEQF
TRBV7-9,NA,ASTWGTGELF
TRBV20-1,NA,SARKGVGEF